This T cell receptor (beta chain) was sequenced during a study of shared clonotypes between healthy human individuals. Overall study findings and caveats: Clonotype sharing across donors was expected to vary with sequencing depth.

In the case of this clone: Antigen unknown.

In the original analysis: ImmunoSEQ only sent back junction sequences with no quality scores, so filtering was done differently. TCRdb's table, derived via immunoSEQ multiplex PCR, lists solely in-frame clones and lacks some. The V and J calls and clone size were taken over from that table, and D and trimming were inferred from the DNA. There are about 680,000 clones in the sample; 73% occur only once, and around 2% lies in the top ten. With 5 bases removed from V and 9 bases from J, the gap between germline ends came to 22 bases. Germline CDR1 reads SGHTA; CDR2 reads FQGNSA. This CDR3 spans 15 amino acids.

Sequencing was done on a sample of memory CD4+ T cells sorted from blood. Subset given: CD45RA-negative fraction. This receptor was taken from a young woman in good health. The V call is TRBV7-2, the J call TRBJ2-5; D assignment may be TRBD1 or TRBD2 (5 bases each). CDR3 amino acids: CASSGNSLVQGAQYF. In DNA form, the CDR3 reads TGTGCCAGCAGCGGCAACTCACTAGTCCAAGGGGCCCAGTACTTC. The variable domain in full, with the rest retrieved from reference TRBV7-2 and TRBJ2-5, is GAGVSQSPSNKVTEKGKDVELRCDPISGHTALYWYRQSLGQGLEFLIYFQGNSAPDKSGLPSDRFSAERTGGSVSTLTIQRTQQEDSAVYLCASSGNSLVQGAQYFGPGTRLLVL.